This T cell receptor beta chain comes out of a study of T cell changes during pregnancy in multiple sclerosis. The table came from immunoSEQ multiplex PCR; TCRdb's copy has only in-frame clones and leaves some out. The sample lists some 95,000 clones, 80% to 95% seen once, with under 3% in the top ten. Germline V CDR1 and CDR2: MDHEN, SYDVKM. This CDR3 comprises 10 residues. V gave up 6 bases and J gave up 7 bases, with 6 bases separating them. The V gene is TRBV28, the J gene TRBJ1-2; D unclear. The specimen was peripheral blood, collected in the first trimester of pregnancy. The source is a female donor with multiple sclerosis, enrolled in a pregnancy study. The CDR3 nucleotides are TGTGCCAGCAGACTAGGTGGCTACACCTTC. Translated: CASRLGGYTF.